A single sample gave rise to the 23 T cell receptor beta chains below, sequenced in a study of shared clonotypes between healthy human individuals. Using immunoSEQ multiplex PCR, the repertoire was profiled, and TCRdb retains in-frame clones only, with some absent. The sample lists 2 million to 3 million clones, approximately 90% occurring once. The material sequenced was naive CD4+ T cells sorted from blood. Subset in this sample: CD45RA+ positively selected. The receptors stem from a man aged 18 to 29 in good health.

The J gene is TRBJ2-6, the V gene TRBV7-8; D not resolved. Germline V gives CDR1 SGHVS, CDR2 FQNEAQ. CDR3 length: 14 residues. The V gene lost 7 bases and the J gene lost 0 bases, with 7 bases spanning the gap. The CDR3 here is CASISSSGANVLTF. The CDR3 DNA follows: TGTGCCAGCATCAGTTCCTCTGGGGCCAACGTCCTGACTTTC.

V and J are TRBV5-1 and TRBJ1-1, with TRBD1 identical over 7 bases. Losses at the gene ends were 0 bases for V and 4 bases for J; bases not matched to a gene: 9. CDR3 length: 16 residues. CDR1 is SGHRS, CDR2 YFSETQ, per germline. CDR3 sequence (DNA): TGCGCCAGCAGCTTGGACAGACAGGGACCCAGCACTGAAGCTTTCTTT. It encodes CASSLDRQGPSTEAFF.

This clone came up once. The J gene is TRBJ2-7, the V gene TRBV5-6, with 7 bases aligning to TRBD1. V shed 3 bases and J 6 bases; nucleotides not matched to a gene: 6. This CDR3 is 13 amino acids long. From germline, CDR1 is SGHDT and CDR2 YYEEEE. The CDR3 loop is CASSYRGISEQYF. In DNA form, the CDR3 reads TGTGCCAGCAGCTACAGGGGAATCTCCGAGCAGTACTTC.

The V call is TRBV5-1, the J call TRBJ2-7; the D gene could be TRBD1 or TRBD2 (5 bases each). The CDR3 is made up of 14 amino acids. The ends were cut back, 4 bases at V and 5 bases at J, with 16 bases in the middle. CDR1 and CDR2 (germline): SGHRS, YFSETQ. The CDR3 sequence: CASSRDLGWDEQYF. The CDR3 region has the DNA TGCGCCAGCAGCCGGGACCTGGGATGGGACGAGCAGTACTTC.

The J gene is TRBJ2-5, the V gene TRBV11-2, with D possibly being TRBD1 (6 bases). Germline CDR1 SGHAT, CDR2 FQNNGV. Trimming shortened V by 5 bases and J by 6 bases, and 16 bases separated the two germline ends. This CDR3 is 14 amino acids long. The CDR3 sequence is CASSQNRVTKTQYF. CDR3 sequence (DNA): TGTGCCAGCAGCCAGAACAGGGTTACAAAGACCCAGTACTTC. Together with reference TRBV11-2 and TRBJ2-5, the CDR3 gives the full variable domain: EAGVAQSPRYKIIEKRQSVAFWCNPISGHATLYWYQQILGQGPKLLIQFQNNGVVDDSQLPKDRFSAERLKGVDSTLKIQPAKLEDSAVYLCASSQNRVTKTQYFGPGTRLLVL.

The chain has TRBV19 and TRBJ2-5, with D possibly called TRBD1 or TRBD2 (5 bases each). The germline V and J ends were trimmed by 4 bases and 5 bases, with 14 bases remaining between them. The CDR3 runs to 14 residues. CDR1 and CDR2 from the germline V gene are LNHDA and SQIVND (reference sequence). For the CDR3, the DNA is TGTGCCAGTAGTACGTCGGGACCCCTGGAGACCCAGTACTTC. Protein: CASSTSGPLETQYF.

This chain joins TRBV10-3 and TRBJ2-5; possibly TRBD2 for D (6 bases). Deletions cut 3 bases from V and 4 bases from J, with 9 bases between. This CDR3 has 13 amino acids. Germline CDR1 and CDR2: ENHRY and SYGVKD. For the CDR3, the DNA is TGTGCCATCAGTGAAACTAGCCGAGAGACCCAGTACTTC. Amino acids: CAISETSRETQYF.

The V call is TRBV12-5, the J call TRBJ2-5; the D is unclear. CDR3 size: 13 residues. Germline CDR1 reads LGHNT; CDR2 reads FRNRAP. Trimming took off 6 bases at V and 2 bases at J, with 10 bases between the two ends. Here the CDR3 DNA reads TGTGCTAGTGGGCAAGACACACAAGAGACCCAGTACTTC. It yields the protein CASGQDTQETQYF.

About this clone: Other nucleotide sequences in the sample specify the same CDR3. The chain links TRBV6-6 to TRBJ2-5; D not certain. V was pared by 2 bases and J by 8 bases, with 6 bases between. CDR3 length: 11 residues. The V gene's germline CDR1 is MNHNY and CDR2 SVGAGI (reference sequence). In DNA form, the CDR3 reads TGTGCCAGCAGTTACCTAGAAACCCAGTACTTC. The encoded protein is CASSYLETQYF.

Concerning this clone itself: The sample contains more than one DNA sequence encoding this CDR3. The chain is built from TRBV5-1 and TRBJ2-5; D is unclear. The CDR3 loop spans 13 amino acids. CDR1 is SGHRS and CDR2 is YFSETQ in the germline V gene. Trimming cost V 0 bases and J 5 bases, with 8 bases left between them. The DNA for the CDR3 is TGCGCCAGCAGCTTGGGGGGAAGTGAGACCCAGTACTTC. This sequence encodes CASSLGGSETQYF.

Regarding this clone: The sample contains more than one DNA sequence encoding this CDR3. J is TRBJ1-2 and V is TRBV5-1; TRBD1 might be the D (6 bases). CDR3 length equals 12 residues. Germline V gene data show CDR1 as SGHRS and CDR2 as YFSETQ. With 4 bases removed from V and 8 bases from J, the gap between germline ends came to 12 bases. The CDR3 protein is CASSPTGNGYTF. The CDR3 DNA reads as TGCGCCAGCAGCCCGACAGGAAACGGCTACACCTTC.

The V gene is TRBV28, the J gene TRBJ2-1; tentatively, D is TRBD1 (5 bases). Germline V gene lookup returns CDR1 MDHEN and CDR2 SYDVKM. This CDR3 region has 14 residues. Trimming cost V 6 bases and J 4 bases, with 13 bases left between them. CDR3 sequence (DNA): TGTGCCAGCAGGAAGGGGCTCGGGTACAATGAGCAGTTCTTC. The encoded protein is CASRKGLGYNEQFF. The full variable domain, its missing parts supplied by reference TRBV28 and TRBJ2-1, is DVKVTQSSRYLVKRTGEKVFLECVQDMDHENMFWYRQDPGLGLRLIYFSYDVKMKEKGDIPEGYSVSREKKERFSLILESASTNQTSMYLCASRKGLGYNEQFFGPGTRLTVL.

Only one count was recorded for this clone. CDR3 DNA: TGTGCCAGCAGCTCTTGGACAGGGATTAGAGAGACCCAGTACTTC. It is translated as CASSSWTGIRETQYF. The chain uses TRBV14 and TRBJ2-5; 8 bases fit TRBD1. The germline gives CDR1 SGHDN, CDR2 FVKESK. V was clipped by 5 bases and J by 4 bases; unmatched bases: 9. The CDR3 contains 15 residues.

Comments on this clone: Other DNA variants within this sample encode the same CDR3. V usage is TRBV7-2 and J usage is TRBJ2-1; no clear D. V lost 8 bases to trimming and J lost 6 bases, with 14 bases between them. CDR1 is SGHTA and CDR2 is FQGNSA in the germline V gene. The CDR3 spans 13 residues. This CDR3 is CASWLHLSNEQFF. CDR3 DNA sequence: TGTGCCAGCTGGTTGCACCTGAGCAATGAGCAGTTCTTC.

This sequence joins TRBV7-8 and TRBJ1-5; maybe TRBD1 (5 bases). Germline CDR1 and CDR2: SGHVS and FQNEAQ. The V end was cut by 3 bases, the J end by 7 bases, with 13 bases between. This CDR3 region has 14 residues. CDR3 amino acids: CASSFARERQPQHF. The CDR3 DNA sequence: TGTGCCAGCAGCTTCGCCAGGGAGAGACAGCCCCAGCATTTT.

The genes are TRBV10-1 and TRBJ2-5; TRBD1 might be the D (5 bases). This CDR3 comprises 15 residues. V lost 6 bases to trimming and J lost 4 bases, with 18 bases between them. The germline gives CDR1 WNHNN, CDR2 SYGVQD (reference sequence). This CDR3 is CASRPLRQGRETQYF. CDR3 bases: TGCGCCAGCAGACCCCTCCGTCAGGGTCGAGAGACCCAGTACTTC.

This clone appeared once. The V call is TRBV14, the J call TRBJ2-3, with 7 bases that match TRBD2. Germline values: CDR1 SGHDN, CDR2 FVKESK. The CDR3 is made up of 22 amino acids. After removal of 1 base from V and 3 bases from J, the junction contained 25 bases not matched to a gene. The CDR3 sequence is CASSQGDVGRWGGRGKTDTQYF. In DNA, the CDR3 is TGTGCCAGCAGCCAAGGTGATGTCGGTAGATGGGGCGGGAGAGGGAAGACAGATACGCAGTATTTT.

The chain has TRBV6-5 and TRBJ2-3; D is undetermined. The CDR3 is 14 residues long. Germline loops: CDR1 MNHEY, CDR2 SVGAGI. V dropped 0 bases and J dropped 6 bases, with 10 bases sitting between them. As DNA, the CDR3 is TGTGCCAGCAGTTACTCGAGCCCACGGGATACGCAGTATTTT. It is translated as CASSYSSPRDTQYF.

This chain connects TRBV5-5 to TRBJ2-1; the match to TRBD1 covers 9 bases. CDR3 size: 16 residues. Losses at the gene ends were 0 bases for V and 3 bases for J; bases not matched to a gene: 4. The V gene's germline CDR1 is SGHKS and CDR2 YYEKEE (reference sequence). CDR3 DNA sequence: TGTGCCAGCAGCTTGGGTCCGGGACAGGGCTACAATGAGCAGTTCTTC. Its protein product is CASSLGPGQGYNEQFF.

This chain joins TRBV18 and TRBJ1-1; the D gene is possibly TRBD1 (6 bases). V lost 8 bases, J lost 4 bases, and 23 bases lay in between. The germline CDR1 and CDR2 sequences are KGHSH and LQKENI. This CDR3 comprises 16 residues. The CDR3 sequence: CASQPRVQGLITEAFF. The DNA for the CDR3 is TGTGCCAGCCAGCCCCGCGTACAGGGATTGATCACTGAAGCTTTCTTT.

CDR3 DNA sequence: TGCGCCAGCGGCAGGGGACCTAACACCGGGGAGCTGTTTTTT. It codes for CASGRGPNTGELFF. J is TRBJ2-2 and V is TRBV5-1; D possibly corresponds to TRBD1 (6 bases). Trimming pared 7 bases from V and 2 bases from J, leaving 12 bases between. From germline, CDR1 is SGHRS and CDR2 YFSETQ. CDR3 length: 14 amino acids. The full variable domain, completed using reference TRBV5-1 and TRBJ2-2, is KAGVTQTPRYLIKTRGQQVTLSCSPISGHRSVSWYQQTPGQGLQFLFEYFSETQRNKGNFPGRFSGRQFSNSRSEMNVSTLELGDSALYLCASGRGPNTGELFFGEGSRLTVL.

The genes are TRBV5-1 and TRBJ2-3; 10 nucleotides match TRBD2. Trimming took 6 bases from V and 4 from J; bases not matched to a gene: 11. This CDR3 region has 16 residues. From germline, CDR1 is SGHRS and CDR2 YFSETQ. CDR3: CASTLGSGGAADTQYF. CDR3 DNA: TGCGCCAGCACCCTCGGGAGCGGGGGGGCCGCAGATACGCAGTATTTT. Combining the CDR3 with reference TRBV5-1 and TRBJ2-3 gives the whole variable domain KAGVTQTPRYLIKTRGQQVTLSCSPISGHRSVSWYQQTPGQGLQFLFEYFSETQRNKGNFPGRFSGRQFSNSRSEMNVSTLELGDSALYLCASTLGSGGAADTQYFGPGTRLTVL.

The chain recombines TRBV21-1 with TRBJ2-2; the D call TRBD1 from the table was never checked on the DNA. TRBV21-1 corresponds to a pseudogene. There are 16 residues in the CDR3. The CDR3 loop reads CASSLPVGQGDGELFF. The CDR3 DNA follows: TGTGCCAGCAGCCTCCCCGTGGGACAGGGGGACGGGGAGCTGTTTTTT.